Following are 3 T cell receptor beta chains from one sample sequenced in a study of brain T cells in children with intractable seizures. This table comes from immunoSEQ multiplex PCR, and its TCRdb copy is limited to in-frame clones, with some not included. Of roughly 80,000 clones in the sample, around 93% were seen once. Here the sequenced sample was peripheral blood, taken at surgery. These receptors originate from a boy in the first two years of life with tuberous sclerosis and intractable seizures.

The chain combines TRBV9 with TRBJ2-3; a possible D gene is TRBD2 (5 bases). Trimming removed 0 bases from V and 0 bases from J, with 14 bases in between. The CDR3 consists of 17 residues. Germline lookup yields CDR1 SGDLS and CDR2 YYNGEE. The CDR3 is CASSVGRLAVSTDTQYF. Here the CDR3 DNA reads TGTGCCAGCAGCGTAGGTAGGCTAGCTGTTAGCACAGATACGCAGTATTTT. Complete variable domain (other parts from reference TRBV9 and TRBJ2-3): DSGVTQTPKHLITATGQRVTLRCSPRSGDLSVYWYQQSLDQGLQFLIQYYNGEERAKGNILERFSAQQFPDLHSELNLSSLELGDSALYFCASSVGRLAVSTDTQYFGPGTRLTVL.

The J gene is TRBJ1-3, the V gene TRBV6-1, with unresolved D. Trimming left V 0 bases short and J 3 bases short, with 12 bases between. Germline-derived CDR1 and CDR2 are MNHNS and SASEGT. CDR3 length: 16 residues. The CDR3: CASSEALSRFGNTIYF. CDR3 nucleotide sequence: TGTGCCAGCAGTGAAGCGCTCTCTCGGTTTGGAAACACCATATATTTT.

For the CDR3, the DNA is TGTGCCAGCAGCGTAGGCTTTGGACGTATGAACACTGAAGCTTTCTTT. It translates to CASSVGFGRMNTEAFF. The chain links TRBV9 to TRBJ1-1, with D hard to call. Trimming cost V 0 bases and J 0 bases, with 12 bases left between them. Germline values: CDR1 SGDLS, CDR2 YYNGEE. The CDR3 extends over 16 amino acids.